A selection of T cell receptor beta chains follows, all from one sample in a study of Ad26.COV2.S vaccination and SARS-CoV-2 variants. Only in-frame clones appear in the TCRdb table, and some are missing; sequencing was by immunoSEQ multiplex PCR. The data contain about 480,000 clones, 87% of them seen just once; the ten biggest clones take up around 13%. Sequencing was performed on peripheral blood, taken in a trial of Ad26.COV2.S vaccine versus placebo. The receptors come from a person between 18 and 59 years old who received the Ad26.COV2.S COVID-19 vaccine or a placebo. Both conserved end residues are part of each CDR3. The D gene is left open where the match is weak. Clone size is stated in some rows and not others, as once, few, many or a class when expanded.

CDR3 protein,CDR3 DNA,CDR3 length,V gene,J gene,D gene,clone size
CARTWGDNQPQHF,TGTGCCAGAACATGGGGGGACAATCAGCCCCAGCATTTT,13,TRBV19,TRBJ1-5,NA,few
CASSSSTSGRVHYEQYF,TGTGCCAGCAGCTCGTCGACTAGCGGGAGGGTGCATTACGAGCAGTACTTC,17,TRBV7-9,TRBJ2-7,TRBD2,few
CASGTSGYSTDTQYF,TGTGCCAGCGGGACGAGCGGGTACAGCACAGATACGCAGTATTTT,15,TRBV7-9,TRBJ2-3,NA,NA
CSGATDTQYF,TGCAGCGGGGCCACAGATACGCAGTATTTT,10,TRBV29-1,TRBJ2-3,NA,NA
CASSELGVGTEAFF,TGTGCCAGCAGTGAATTAGGGGTAGGAACTGAAGCTTTCTTT,14,TRBV6-1,TRBJ1-1,NA,once
CASSISGSDSGNTIYF,TGTGCCAGCAGTATTAGCGGCAGCGACTCTGGAAACACCATATATTTT,16,TRBV2,TRBJ1-3,NA,NA
CASQKTQRGWDSYEQYF,TGTGCCAGCCAGAAGACTCAACGGGGGTGGGACTCCTACGAGCAGTACTTC,17,TRBV7-2,TRBJ2-7,NA,NA
CASSLGAWTEAFF,TGTGCCAGCAGTTTGGGGGCGTGGACTGAAGCTTTCTTT,13,TRBV12-3/TRBV12-4,TRBJ1-1,NA,NA
CASSHQNPSYEQYF,TGCGCCAGCAGCCATCAGAACCCCTCCTACGAGCAGTACTTC,14,TRBV4-1,TRBJ2-7,NA,NA
CASSLRPRRSGGPQETQYF,TGTGCCAGCAGCTTAAGGCCCCGGAGGAGCGGTGGGCCCCAAGAGACCCAGTACTTC,19,TRBV7-2,TRBJ2-5,NA,NA
CASSQFGKRSGANVLTF,TGTGCCAGCAGCCAATTCGGGAAGCGGTCTGGGGCCAACGTCCTGACTTTC,17,TRBV6-2/TRBV6-3,TRBJ2-6,NA,NA
CASSLMPNRREKLFF,TGTGCCAGCAGCCTAATGCCAAACCGCCGGGAAAAACTGTTTTTT,15,TRBV7-8,TRBJ1-4,NA,NA
CATSRVRSSSYNSPLHF,TGTGCCACCAGCAGAGTCCGGTCTAGCTCCTATAATTCACCCCTCCACTTT,17,TRBV15,TRBJ1-6,NA,NA
CASSQSNTGELFF,TGTGCCAGCAGCCAGTCGAACACCGGGGAGCTGTTTTTT,13,TRBV3-1/TRBV3-2,TRBJ2-2,NA,NA
CASQKREGPVNEQFF,TGTGCCAGCCAGAAGCGGGAGGGCCCCGTCAATGAGCAGTTCTTC,15,TRBV7-8,TRBJ2-1,TRBD2,NA
CASSESGIHSSGNTIYF,TGTGCCAGCAGTGAAAGCGGGATACACTCCTCTGGAAACACCATATATTTT,17,TRBV2,TRBJ1-3,NA,NA
CASSLSVGHEQYF,TGTGCCAGCAGCCTTAGCGTCGGGCACGAGCAGTACTTC,13,TRBV9,TRBJ2-7,NA,NA
CTSSQDLRIAAYNEQFF,TGCACCAGCAGCCAAGATCTCCGGATTGCTGCATACAATGAGCAGTTCTTC,17,TRBV1,TRBJ2-1,NA,NA
CAISEVDYGYTF,TGTGCCATCAGTGAAGTGGACTATGGCTACACCTTC,12,TRBV10-3,TRBJ1-2,NA,NA
CASSRATETYEQYF,TGTGCCAGCAGCCGAGCAACTGAGACCTACGAGCAGTACTTC,14,TRBV13,TRBJ2-7,NA,once
CASSPRDREYGYTF,TGTGCCAGCAGCCCGAGGGACAGAGAATATGGCTACACCTTC,14,TRBV7-2,TRBJ1-2,TRBD1,once
CASSLLGDYGYTF,TGTGCCAGCAGTTTACTTGGTGACTATGGCTACACCTTC,13,TRBV12-3/TRBV12-4,TRBJ1-2,NA,NA
CASSLLSGRASTDTQYF,TGTGCCAGCAGCTTATTAAGCGGGAGGGCCAGCACAGATACGCAGTATTTT,17,TRBV7-9,TRBJ2-3,TRBD2,NA
CATSREDYEQYF,TGTGCCACCAGCAGGGAAGATTACGAGCAGTACTTC,12,TRBV15,TRBJ2-7,NA,NA
CASSITAEKLFF,TGTGCCAGTAGTATAACGGCGGAAAAACTGTTTTTT,12,TRBV19,TRBJ1-4,NA,NA
CASSSATTGNTEAFF,TGTGCCAGCAGCTCGGCAACGACAGGGAACACTGAAGCTTTCTTT,15,TRBV11-3,TRBJ1-1,NA,NA
CASKTYYYGYTF,TGTGCCAGCAAAACTTATTACTATGGCTACACCTTC,12,TRBV28,TRBJ1-2,NA,NA
CAWDLGQGIQPQHF,TGTGCCTGGGACCTTGGACAGGGCATTCAGCCCCAGCATTTT,14,TRBV30,TRBJ1-5,TRBD1,NA
CASSYPGGEAFF,TGTGCCAGCAGTTACCCGGGGGGTGAAGCTTTCTTT,12,TRBV6-5,TRBJ1-1,NA,NA
CASSQDGPGQETQYF,TGCGCCAGCAGCCAAGATGGACCAGGTCAAGAGACCCAGTACTTC,15,TRBV4-3,TRBJ2-5,NA,NA
CASSDPDPAGEQYF,TGTGCCAGCAGTGACCCCGACCCCGCCGGCGAGCAGTACTTC,14,TRBV25-1,TRBJ2-7,NA,NA
CASSEGIAGLNQPQHF,TGTGCCAGCTCCGAGGGGATAGCAGGGCTCAATCAGCCCCAGCATTTT,16,TRBV18,TRBJ1-5,NA,NA
CASSRDRVVYEQYF,TGTGCCAGCAGCCGGGACAGGGTGGTCTACGAGCAGTACTTC,14,TRBV6-2/TRBV6-3,TRBJ2-7,TRBD1,NA
CASSSQAGGAGANVLTF,TGTGCCAGCAGCTCCCAAGCAGGGGGCGCTGGGGCCAACGTCCTGACTTTC,17,TRBV7-2,TRBJ2-6,TRBD1,NA
CASGQAGTGGTEAFF,TGTGCCAGCGGACAGGCCGGGACAGGGGGCACTGAAGCTTTCTTT,15,TRBV4-2,TRBJ1-1,TRBD1,NA
CASSTRKYYPDRVANTGELFF,TGTGCCAGCAGCACCCGAAAATATTACCCAGACAGGGTCGCGAACACCGGGGAGCTGTTTTTT,21,TRBV21-1,TRBJ2-2,NA,once
CSVAGQGPYEQYF,TGCAGCGTTGCAGGACAGGGTCCCTACGAGCAGTACTTC,13,TRBV29-1,TRBJ2-7,TRBD1,NA
CASILDNRYNSPLHF,TGTGCCAGCATCTTAGACAACCGATATAATTCACCCCTCCACTTT,15,TRBV28,TRBJ1-6,NA,NA
CASSGMHRNTGELFF,TGTGCCAGCAGCGGGATGCATCGGAACACCGGGGAGCTGTTTTTT,15,TRBV5-4,TRBJ2-2,NA,few
CASSQIRVSGYTF,TGTGCCAGCAGCCAGATCAGGGTGAGTGGCTACACCTTC,13,TRBV7-3,TRBJ1-2,NA,NA
CASSLRQNTEAFF,TGTGCCAGCAGCTTACGGCAGAACACTGAAGCTTTCTTT,13,TRBV7-6,TRBJ1-1,NA,NA
CASKVEAAGGKEQYF,TGTGCCAGCAAAGTCGAGGCAGCGGGAGGTAAAGAGCAGTACTTC,15,TRBV2,TRBJ2-7,TRBD2,NA
CASTPVERANQPQHF,TGTGCCAGCACCCCAGTCGAACGGGCGAATCAGCCCCAGCATTTT,15,TRBV28,TRBJ1-5,NA,NA
CASSIVGVTNEKLFF,TGTGCCAGTAGTATAGTTGGGGTGACTAATGAAAAACTGTTTTTT,15,TRBV19,TRBJ1-4,NA,NA
CASSLLGRGGNTGELFF,TGTGCCAGCAGTTTACTTGGGCGGGGTGGGAACACCGGGGAGCTGTTTTTT,17,TRBV28,TRBJ2-2,NA,NA
CASSPGLAGEHEQFF,TGTGCCAGCAGCCCGGGACTAGCGGGAGAACATGAGCAGTTCTTC,15,TRBV11-2,TRBJ2-1,TRBD2,NA
CASSVGPPTSEVFF,TGTGCCAGCAGCGTAGGCCCCCCTACTAGCGAGGTGTTCTTC,14,TRBV9,TRBJ2-1,TRBD2,medium-sized
CASSKEGAGVQETQYF,TGTGCCAGCAGCAAAGAGGGAGCAGGGGTTCAAGAGACCCAGTACTTC,16,TRBV21-1,TRBJ2-5,NA,NA
CASSLGGLIRGAAHYGYTF,TGCGCCAGCAGCTTGGGCGGCTTGATACGGGGTGCGGCCCACTATGGCTACACCTTC,19,TRBV5-1,TRBJ1-2,NA,NA
CASSWVGAPQPEAFF,TGTGCCAGCAGCTGGGTGGGGGCCCCTCAGCCTGAAGCTTTCTTT,15,TRBV13,TRBJ1-1,NA,once
CASSPTTSTDTQYF,TGTGCCAGCAGCCCGACGACTAGCACAGATACGCAGTATTTT,14,TRBV5-4,TRBJ2-3,NA,NA
CASSQESSSRVF,TGTGCCAGCAGCCAAGAATCAAGTAGTCGGGTGTTC,12,TRBV4-2,TRBJ2-7,NA,NA
CASIQGTSGRDEQFF,TGTGCCAGCATCCAAGGTACTAGCGGGAGGGATGAGCAGTTCTTC,15,TRBV28,TRBJ2-1,TRBD2,NA
CASSEPRDKTPQGGTDTQYF,TGTGCCAGCAGCGAGCCCCGGGACAAGACTCCCCAGGGTGGCACAGATACGCAGTATTTT,20,TRBV21-1,TRBJ2-3,NA,NA
CASSLAGGPYTQYF,TGTGCCAGCAGCCTAGCGGGAGGGCCTTATACGCAGTATTTT,14,TRBV27,TRBJ2-3,TRBD2,NA
CASSQGGRGYTF,TGTGCCAGCAGCCAAGGAGGACGTGGCTACACCTTC,12,TRBV3-1/TRBV3-2,TRBJ1-2,NA,NA